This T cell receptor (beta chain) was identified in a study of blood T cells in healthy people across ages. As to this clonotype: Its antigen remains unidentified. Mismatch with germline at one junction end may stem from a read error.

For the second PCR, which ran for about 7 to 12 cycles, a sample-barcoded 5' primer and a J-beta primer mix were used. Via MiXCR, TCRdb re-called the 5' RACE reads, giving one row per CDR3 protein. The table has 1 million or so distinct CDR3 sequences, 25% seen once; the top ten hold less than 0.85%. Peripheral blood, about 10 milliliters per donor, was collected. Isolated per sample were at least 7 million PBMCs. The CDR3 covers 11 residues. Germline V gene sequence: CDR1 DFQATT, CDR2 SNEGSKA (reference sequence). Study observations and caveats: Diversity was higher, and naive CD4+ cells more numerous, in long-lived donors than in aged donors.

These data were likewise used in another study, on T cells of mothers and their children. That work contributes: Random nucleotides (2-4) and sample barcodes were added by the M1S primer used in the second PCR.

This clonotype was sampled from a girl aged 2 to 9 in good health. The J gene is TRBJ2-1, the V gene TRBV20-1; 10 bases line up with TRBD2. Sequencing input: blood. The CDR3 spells CSAVEGTSVLF. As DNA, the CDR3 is TGCAGTGCTGTGGAAGGGACTAGCGTGCTCTTC.